A single sample gave rise to the 16 T cell receptor beta chains below, sequenced in a study of T cell repertoires in cytomegalovirus infection. TCRdb ran MiXCR on the reads and lists one entry per CDR3 protein. The sample records approximately 340,000 distinct CDR3 sequences, approximately 32% being singletons. For these TCRs, the target antigens are not known. The material was cultured PBMCs, obtained from culture after CMV antigen stimulation. The receptors originated from a human donor in good health (CMV status not recorded). Some clones in this sample may be carry-over from other donors' samples.

This clonotype has ten or more counts. The CDR3 sequence is CASSLRQREGTDTQYF. CDR3 bases: TGTGCCAGCAGCTTAAGGCAGCGGGAGGGGACGGATACGCAGTATTTT. The chain has TRBV7-2 and TRBJ2-3; 10 bases align to TRBD2. V shed 2 bases, J shed 6 bases, and the junction held 8 bases outside the gene matches. Germline-derived CDR1 and CDR2 are SGHTA and FQGNSA. The CDR3 is 16 residues long.

J is TRBJ1-1 and V is TRBV19, with TRBD1 identical over 12 bases. This CDR3 comprises 16 residues. Germline lookup yields CDR1 LNHDA and CDR2 SQIVND (reference sequence). Trimming took 5 bases from V and 6 from J; bases not matched to a gene: 10. In DNA form, the CDR3 reads TGTGCCAGTAGTCTCCTGGGACAGGGGGCGATACCTGAAGCTTTCTTT. This gives the protein CASSLLGQGAIPEAFF.

The chain is built from TRBV29-1 and TRBJ1-1; D call uncertain. This CDR3 contains 13 residues. Trimming left V 6 bases short and J 3 bases short, with 14 bases between. Germline CDR1 reads SQVTM; CDR2 reads ANQGSEA. Here the CDR3 DNA reads TGCAGCGTCCAACCATTGAGGCACACTGAAGCTTTCTTT. Its translation is CSVQPLRHTEAFF.

This clonotype was seen a handful of times. The V and J genes are TRBV10-2 and TRBJ1-2; perhaps TRBD1 as D (5 bases). Germline V lookup: CDR1 WSHSY, CDR2 SAAADI. V was pared by 2 bases and J by 4 bases, with 8 bases between. This CDR3 comprises 13 residues. Written as DNA, the CDR3 is TGCGCCAGCAGTGAGACAGGTGGCTATGGCTACACCTTC. Its translation is CASSETGGYGYTF.

This clonotype appeared a few times. V gene TRBV19 combines with J gene TRBJ1-4; D unresolved. The CDR3 extends over 16 amino acids. Germline V gives CDR1 LNHDA, CDR2 SQIVND (reference sequence). The ends were cut back, 5 bases at V and 0 bases at J, with 13 bases in the middle. The CDR3 is CASSLINVATNEKLFF. Written as DNA, the CDR3 is TGTGCCAGTAGTCTCATCAACGTTGCAACTAATGAAAAACTGTTTTTT.

This chain joins TRBV7-9 and TRBJ1-4, with TRBD1 matching over 8 bases. CDR1 is SEHNR, CDR2 FQNEAQ, per germline (reference sequence). The CDR3 contains 13 residues. With V trimmed by 6 bases and J by 10 bases, 7 bases remained unmatched. CDR3 sequence (DNA): TGTGCCAGCAGACAGGGGGATCGATCAAAACTGTTTTTT. Protein product: CASRQGDRSKLFF.

The chain carries TRBV5-6 and TRBJ2-7; 7 nucleotides align to TRBD1. V dropped 3 bases and J dropped 0; count of bases not matched to a gene: 6. This CDR3 comprises 15 residues. Germline V lookup: CDR1 SGHDT, CDR2 YYEEEE. The CDR3 region is CASSSGTESSYEQYF. The CDR3 coding sequence is TGTGCCAGCAGCTCCGGGACAGAGTCCTCCTACGAGCAGTACTTC.

The chain carries TRBV7-4 and TRBJ2-3; unclear D gene. Germline lookup yields CDR1 SGHVT and CDR2 SQSDAQ. This CDR3 is 11 amino acids long. V lost 7 bases and J lost 12, with 14 bases in between. CDR3 DNA: TGTGCCAGCAACCAAGGTCCATCACAGTATTTT. Translation gives CASNQGPSQYF. The variable domain in full, completed from reference TRBV7-4 and TRBJ2-3, reads GAGVSQSPRYKVAKRGRDVALRCDSISGHVTLYWYRQTLGQGSEVLTYSQSDAQRDKSGRPSGRFSAERPERSVSTLKIQRTEQGDSAVYLCASNQGPSQYFGPGTRLTVL.

In its sample, this clonotype was seen a few times. The J gene is TRBJ1-1, the V gene TRBV27, with D maybe TRBD1 (6 bases). Germline-derived CDR1 and CDR2 are MNHEY and SMNVEV (reference sequence). Deletions cut 6 bases from V and 5 bases from J, with 13 bases between. This CDR3 region has 13 residues. CDR3 bases: TGTGCCAGCAGAGAGACAGGCGGGACTGAAGCTTTCTTT. Translation gives CASRETGGTEAFF.

This clonotype was recorded at least ten times. The V call is TRBV7-2, the J call TRBJ1-4; the match to TRBD1 covers 9 bases. CDR3 length: 15 residues. With V trimmed by 1 base and J by 7 bases, 4 bases remained unmatched. CDR1 is SGHTA and CDR2 is FQGNSA in the germline V gene. CDR3 coding DNA: TGTGCCAGCAGCTTAGGGGGACAGGGAGGTGAAAAACTGTTTTTT. Translated: CASSLGGQGGEKLFF.

This chain joins TRBV5-1 and TRBJ1-1, with TRBD1 matching over 8 bases. This CDR3 comprises 15 residues. V shed 5 bases and J 1 base; nucleotides not matched to a gene: 7. The germline V gene encodes CDR1 SGHRS and CDR2 YFSETQ. The CDR3 protein is CASRFGQGGNTEAFF. In nucleotides, the CDR3 is TGCGCCAGCAGGTTCGGACAGGGCGGGAACACTGAAGCTTTCTTT. Full variable domain (rest looked up from reference TRBV5-1 and TRBJ1-1): KAGVTQTPRYLIKTRGQQVTLSCSPISGHRSVSWYQQTPGQGLQFLFEYFSETQRNKGNFPGRFSGRQFSNSRSEMNVSTLELGDSALYLCASRFGQGGNTEAFFGQGTRLTVV.

The CDR3 DNA sequence: TGCAGTGCCTCGCCGGTTGATCATAGCGGGAGTTTAGAGACCCAGTACTTC. Amino acid sequence: CSASPVDHSGSLETQYF. The V and J genes are TRBV20-1 and TRBJ2-5; 9 positions agree with TRBD2. V shed 6 bases, J shed 4 bases, and the junction held 18 bases outside the gene matches. This CDR3 has 17 residues. Germline-derived CDR1 and CDR2 are DFQATT and SNEGSKA (reference sequence).

V usage is TRBV6-5 and J usage is TRBJ2-7, with D perhaps TRBD2 (6 bases). Trimming left V 5 bases short and J 1 base short, with 12 bases between. The germline V gene encodes CDR1 MNHEY and CDR2 SVGAGI. This CDR3 is built from 14 residues. DNA for the CDR3: TGTGCCAGCAGTCCCTCGACTAGGTCCTACGAGCAGTACTTC. Amino acids: CASSPSTRSYEQYF.

This clonotype was detected only a few times. This sequence joins TRBV6-2 or TRBV6-3 and TRBJ2-3, with TRBD2 as a possible D gene (6 bases). V was trimmed by 5 bases and J by 0 bases, leaving 12 bases between them. Germline assignment: CDR1 MNHEY and CDR2 SVGEGT. This CDR3 has 15 amino acids. The CDR3 DNA reads as TGTGCCAGCAGTGGGACTGTGGGGAGCACAGATACGCAGTATTTT. Translated, it gives CASSGTVGSTDTQYF.

This clonotype was detected only a few times. The J gene is TRBJ2-3, the V gene TRBV7-3; D may match TRBD1 or TRBD2 (5 bases each). Trimming removed 6 bases at V and 4 bases at J, with 14 bases between. Germline-derived CDR1 and CDR2 are SGHTA and FQGTGA. This CDR3 region has 14 residues. DNA for the CDR3: TGTGCCAGCAGGACGAGAATGGGGGCAGATACGCAGTATTTT. Translation gives CASRTRMGADTQYF.

This clonotype was seen more than once but under ten times. The chain is built from TRBV12-3 or TRBV12-4 and TRBJ2-1; D is tentatively TRBD1 or TRBD2 (5 bases each). The ends were cut back, 4 bases at V and 6 bases at J, with 19 bases in the middle. This CDR3 comprises 16 residues. CDR3 nucleotides: TGTGCCAGCAGTTGGATGAGGGACGATACTAGCAATGAGCAGTTCTTC. Protein: CASSWMRDDTSNEQFF.